A selection of T cell receptor beta chains follows, all from one sample in a study of T cells after yellow fever vaccination. Each CDR3 protein gets one entry after TCRdb re-called the 5' RACE reads with MiXCR. The sample has about 400,000 distinct CDR3 sequences, 11% seen once; the top ten hold less than 20%. The specimen comprised PBMCs, sampled on the day of the first yellow fever vaccination. These receptor sequences come from a man aged 18 to 35 who received the YFV17D yellow fever vaccine. Both conserved end residues are part of each CDR3. A D gene is named only where the DNA matches it firmly.

TRBV5-1	TRBJ1-3	-	CASSLQEAGNTIYF
TRBV24-1	TRBJ1-1	-	CATSDLGRTEAFF
TRBV6-2/TRBV6-3	TRBJ2-5	TRBD1	CASGQRRKGAVGETQYF
TRBV4-1	TRBJ1-5	-	CASSQFQGSNQPQHF
TRBV6-2/TRBV6-3	TRBJ2-6	TRBD1	CASTSRTGRGSGANVLTF
TRBV6-1	TRBJ2-3	-	CAIARGGLTDTQYF
TRBV5-1	TRBJ2-2	TRBD2	CASSFLASGAAGELFF
TRBV7-2	TRBJ2-1	-	CASSLVAVTYNEQFF
TRBV4-1	TRBJ1-5	-	CASSQVGVPNQPQHF
TRBV29-1	TRBJ2-1	TRBD1	CSVQGTGALYEQFF
TRBV7-3	TRBJ2-7	-	CASSLLSQGEQYF
TRBV7-2	TRBJ2-3	-	CASSFVGGGASDTQYF
TRBV7-6	TRBJ2-7	TRBD1	CASSPTGGDPYEQYF
TRBV14	TRBJ1-2	-	CASSQDPEVAYGYTF
TRBV7-8	TRBJ2-4	TRBD1	CASSEFDRGRGAKNIQYF
TRBV10-3	TRBJ2-6	TRBD1	CATMGQGAGANVLTF
TRBV5-1	TRBJ2-4	TRBD1	CASSDSGQENIQYF
TRBV6-5	TRBJ1-6	TRBD1	CASSYDRAGSPLHF
TRBV28	TRBJ2-1	-	CASSLYPRGEVDNEQFF
TRBV5-5	TRBJ1-2	-	CASSSPGQDGYTF